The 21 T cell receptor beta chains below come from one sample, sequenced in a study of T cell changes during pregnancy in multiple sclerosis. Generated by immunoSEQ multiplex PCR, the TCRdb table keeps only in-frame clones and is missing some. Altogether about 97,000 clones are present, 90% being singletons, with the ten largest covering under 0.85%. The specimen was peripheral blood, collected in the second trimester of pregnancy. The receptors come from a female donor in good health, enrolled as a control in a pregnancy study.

DNA for the CDR3: TGTGCCAGCAGCTTGCAGAGGGTTGAGCAGTTCTTC. This sequence encodes CASSLQRVEQFF. The rearrangement joins TRBV5-5 to TRBJ2-1; weak D call: TRBD2 (5 bases). V lost 1 base to trimming and J lost 9 bases, with 8 bases between them. Germline CDR1 and CDR2: SGHKS and YYEKEE (reference sequence). This CDR3 has 12 amino acids.

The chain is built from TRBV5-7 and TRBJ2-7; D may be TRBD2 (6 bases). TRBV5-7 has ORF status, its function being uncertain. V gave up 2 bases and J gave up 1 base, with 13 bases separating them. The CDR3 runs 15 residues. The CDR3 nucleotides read TGTGCCAGCAGCTTAGAGGAGGAGGGTTCCTACGAGCAGTACTTC. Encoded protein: CASSLEEEGSYEQYF.

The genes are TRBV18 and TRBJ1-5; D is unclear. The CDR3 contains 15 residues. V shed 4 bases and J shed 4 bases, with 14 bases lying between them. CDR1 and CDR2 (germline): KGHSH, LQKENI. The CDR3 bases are TGTGCCAGCTCACTTACCTCCGGGAAAAATCAGCCCCAGCATTTT. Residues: CASSLTSGKNQPQHF.

The CDR3 bases are TGTGCCAGCATGCGATTTGGACAGGGGACAGATACGCAGTATTTT. It specifies CASMRFGQGTDTQYF. V usage is TRBV7-9 and J usage is TRBJ2-3, with 9 bases that match TRBD1. The CDR3 is 15 residues long. CDR1 is SEHNR and CDR2 is FQNEAQ in the germline V gene (reference sequence). J gave up 3 bases and V 7 bases, and 8 bases lay outside the gene matches.

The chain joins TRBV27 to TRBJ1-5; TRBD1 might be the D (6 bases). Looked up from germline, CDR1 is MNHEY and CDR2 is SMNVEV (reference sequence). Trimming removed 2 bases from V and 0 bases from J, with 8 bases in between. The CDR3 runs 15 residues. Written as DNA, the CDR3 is TGTGCCAGCAGTTTAGTGACAGGTAGCAATCAGCCCCAGCATTTT. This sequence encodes CASSLVTGSNQPQHF.

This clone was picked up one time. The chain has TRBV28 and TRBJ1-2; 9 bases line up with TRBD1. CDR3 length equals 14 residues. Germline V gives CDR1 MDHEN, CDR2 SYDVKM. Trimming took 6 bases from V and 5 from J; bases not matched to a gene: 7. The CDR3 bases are TGTGCCAGCAGGTCGGACAGGGGAGCATATGGCTACACCTTC. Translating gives CASRSDRGAYGYTF.

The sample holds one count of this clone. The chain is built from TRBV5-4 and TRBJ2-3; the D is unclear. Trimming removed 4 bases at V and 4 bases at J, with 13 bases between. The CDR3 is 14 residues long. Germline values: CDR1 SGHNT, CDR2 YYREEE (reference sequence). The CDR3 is CASSPTSRSDTQYF. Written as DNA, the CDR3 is TGTGCCAGCAGCCCAACCTCTAGATCAGATACGCAGTATTTT.

CDR3 sequence reads: CASSYPARPQHF. CDR3 coding DNA: TGTGCCAGCAGTTACCCTGCTAGGCCCCAGCATTTT. The chain couples TRBV6-6 to TRBJ1-5; D gene ambiguous. Trimming left V 2 bases short and J 9 bases short, with 8 bases between. The CDR3 is made up of 12 amino acids. Germline CDR1 reads MNHNY; CDR2 reads SVGAGI (reference sequence).

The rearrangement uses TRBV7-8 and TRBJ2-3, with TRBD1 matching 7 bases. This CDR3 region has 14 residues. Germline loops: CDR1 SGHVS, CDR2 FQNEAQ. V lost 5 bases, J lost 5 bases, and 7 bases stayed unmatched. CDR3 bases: TGTGCCAGCAGCCACAGGGGAAGGCGAGATACGCAGTATTTT. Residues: CASSHRGRRDTQYF.

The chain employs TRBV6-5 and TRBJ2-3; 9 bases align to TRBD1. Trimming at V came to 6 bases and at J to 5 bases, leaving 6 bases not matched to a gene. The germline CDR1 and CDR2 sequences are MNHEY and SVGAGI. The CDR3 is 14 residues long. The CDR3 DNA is TGTGCCAGCAGGGGTGGACAGGGGAAAGATACGCAGTATTTT. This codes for CASRGGQGKDTQYF.

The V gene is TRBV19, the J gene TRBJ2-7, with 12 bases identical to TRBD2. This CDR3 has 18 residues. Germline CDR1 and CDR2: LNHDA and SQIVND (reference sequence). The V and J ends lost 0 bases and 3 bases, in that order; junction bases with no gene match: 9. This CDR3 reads CASSIEHPGLAGYYEQYF. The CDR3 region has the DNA TGTGCCAGTAGTATAGAGCACCCAGGACTAGCGGGATACTACGAGCAGTACTTC.

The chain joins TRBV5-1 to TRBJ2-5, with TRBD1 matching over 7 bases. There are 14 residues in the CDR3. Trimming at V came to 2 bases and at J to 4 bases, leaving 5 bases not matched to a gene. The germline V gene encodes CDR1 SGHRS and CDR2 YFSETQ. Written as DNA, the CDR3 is TGCGCCAGCAGCTTCCGACAGGGCCGAGAGACCCAGTACTTC. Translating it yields CASSFRQGRETQYF.

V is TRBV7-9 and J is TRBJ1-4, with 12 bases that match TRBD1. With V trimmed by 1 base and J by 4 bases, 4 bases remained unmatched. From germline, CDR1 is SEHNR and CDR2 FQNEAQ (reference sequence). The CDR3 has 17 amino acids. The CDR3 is CASSLVGTGGYNEKLFF. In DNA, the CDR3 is TGTGCCAGCAGCTTAGTGGGGACAGGGGGCTATAATGAAAAACTGTTTTTT.

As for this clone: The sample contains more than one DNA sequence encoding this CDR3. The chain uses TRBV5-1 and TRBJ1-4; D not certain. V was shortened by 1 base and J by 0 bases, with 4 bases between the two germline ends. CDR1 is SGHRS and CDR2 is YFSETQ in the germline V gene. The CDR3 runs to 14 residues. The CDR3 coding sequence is TGCGCCAGCAGCTTGTCTGCAACTAATGAAAAACTGTTTTTT. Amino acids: CASSLSATNEKLFF.

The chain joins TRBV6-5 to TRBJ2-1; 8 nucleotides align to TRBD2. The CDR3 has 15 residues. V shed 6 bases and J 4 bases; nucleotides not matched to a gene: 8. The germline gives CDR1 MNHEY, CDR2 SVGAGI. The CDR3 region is CASSPYSGTYNEQFF. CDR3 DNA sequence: TGTGCCAGCAGCCCCTATAGCGGGACGTACAATGAGCAGTTCTTC.

DNA of the CDR3: TGTGCCAGCAGAGAGGGGTCAAACAGGGACACCATATATTTT. Its protein product is CASREGSNRDTIYF. The chain has TRBV2 and TRBJ1-3; D might be TRBD1 (6 bases). From germline, CDR1 is SNHLY and CDR2 FYNNEI. The CDR3 extends over 14 amino acids. V gave up 6 bases and J gave up 8 bases, with 17 bases separating them.

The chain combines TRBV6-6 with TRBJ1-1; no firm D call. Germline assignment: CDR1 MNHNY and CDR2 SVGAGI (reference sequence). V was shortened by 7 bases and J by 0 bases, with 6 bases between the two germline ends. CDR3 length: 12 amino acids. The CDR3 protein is CASKDLNTEAFF. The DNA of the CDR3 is TGTGCCAGCAAGGACTTGAACACTGAAGCTTTCTTT.

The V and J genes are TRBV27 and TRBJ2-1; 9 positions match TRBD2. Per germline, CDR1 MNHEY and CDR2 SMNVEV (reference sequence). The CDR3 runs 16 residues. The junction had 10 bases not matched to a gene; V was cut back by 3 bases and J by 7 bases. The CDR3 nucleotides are TGTGCCAGCAGTTTCCCAGTCTCGGCGGGGGGGAATGAGCAGTTCTTC. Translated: CASSFPVSAGGNEQFF.

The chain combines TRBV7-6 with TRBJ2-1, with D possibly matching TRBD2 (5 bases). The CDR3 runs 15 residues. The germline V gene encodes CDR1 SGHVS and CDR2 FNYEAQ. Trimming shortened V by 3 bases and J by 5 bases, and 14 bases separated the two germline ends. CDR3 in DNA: TGTGCCAGCAGCTTCTCCGGGATTGCCAACAATGAGCAGTTCTTC. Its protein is CASSFSGIANNEQFF. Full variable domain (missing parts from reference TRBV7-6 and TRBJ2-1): GAGVSQSPRYKVTKRGQDVALRCDPISGHVSLYWYRQALGQGPEFLTYFNYEAQQDKSGLPNDRFSAERPEGSISTLTIQRTEQRDSAMYRCASSFSGIANNEQFFGPGTRLTVL.

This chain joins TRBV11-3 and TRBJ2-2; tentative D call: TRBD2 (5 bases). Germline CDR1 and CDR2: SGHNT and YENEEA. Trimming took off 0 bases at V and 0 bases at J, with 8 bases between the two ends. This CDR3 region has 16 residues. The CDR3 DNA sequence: TGTGCCAGCAGCTTAGAACTAGGGACGAACACCGGGGAGCTGTTTTTT. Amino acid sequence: CASSLELGTNTGELFF.

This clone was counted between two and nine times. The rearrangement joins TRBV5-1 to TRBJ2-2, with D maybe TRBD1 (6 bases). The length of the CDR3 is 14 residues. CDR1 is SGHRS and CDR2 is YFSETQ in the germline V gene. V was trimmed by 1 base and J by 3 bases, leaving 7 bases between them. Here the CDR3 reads CASSLRTDTGELFF. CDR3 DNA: TGCGCCAGCAGCTTGCGGACAGACACCGGGGAGCTGTTTTTT.